This TCR beta chain is from a study of cytomegalovirus exposure and HLA in healthy donors. Researchers ran the PCR with 60 Vbeta and 13 Jbeta primers. Sequencing used immunoSEQ multiplex PCR; TCRdb keeps in-frame clones, though not all of them. This sample has more than 85,000 clones, with 75% to 85% found just once. This clone was counted only a few times. The antigen remains undetermined. Study-level points and caveats: A later analysis linked 15,000 to 20,000 TCR beta sequences to HLA alleles at 0.05 false discovery rate. Because they were indistinguishable, some V segments, including TRBV6-2 and TRBV6-3, were excluded. The likely origin of a cluster of highly shared sequence variants was a sequencing artifact.

V lost 10 bases and J 3 bases, leaving 16 bases between the germline ends. CDR1 is ENHRY and CDR2 is SYGVKD in the germline V gene. CDR3 length: 14 amino acids. The receptor's source is a young woman in good health and CMV-seronegative. Specimen: PBMCs. V and J are TRBV10-3 and TRBJ1-5; D call uncertain. The DNA for the CDR3 is TGTGCCACCCGGACTCCTACCTCCAATCAGCCCCAGCATTTT. This gives the protein CATRTPTSNQPQHF.